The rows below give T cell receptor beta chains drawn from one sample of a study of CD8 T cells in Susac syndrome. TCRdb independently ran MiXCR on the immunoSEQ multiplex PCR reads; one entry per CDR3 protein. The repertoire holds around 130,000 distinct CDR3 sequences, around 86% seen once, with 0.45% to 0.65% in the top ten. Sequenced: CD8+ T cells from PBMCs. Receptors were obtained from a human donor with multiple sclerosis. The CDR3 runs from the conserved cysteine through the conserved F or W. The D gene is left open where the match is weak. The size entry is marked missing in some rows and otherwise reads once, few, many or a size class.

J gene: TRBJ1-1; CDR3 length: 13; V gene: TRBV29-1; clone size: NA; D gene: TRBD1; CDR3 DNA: TGCAGCGCACAAGACAGGGAGGGAACTGAAGCTTTCTTT; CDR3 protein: CSAQDREGTEAFF
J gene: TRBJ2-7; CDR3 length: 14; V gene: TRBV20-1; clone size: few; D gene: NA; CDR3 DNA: TGCAGTGCTAGGGATCGGACAGCTACCTACGAGCAGTACTTC; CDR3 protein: CSARDRTATYEQYF
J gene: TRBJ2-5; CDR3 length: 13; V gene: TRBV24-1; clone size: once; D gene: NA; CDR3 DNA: TGTGCCACCGCCGCTGGGTCGGGGGAGACCCAGTACTTC; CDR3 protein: CATAAGSGETQYF
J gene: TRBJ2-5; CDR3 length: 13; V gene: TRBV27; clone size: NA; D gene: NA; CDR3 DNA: TGTGCCAGCAGTCGGTCGACTAGGGAGACCCAGTACTTC; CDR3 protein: CASSRSTRETQYF
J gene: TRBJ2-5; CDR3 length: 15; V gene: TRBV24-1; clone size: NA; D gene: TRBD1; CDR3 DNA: TGTGCCACCAGTGACCCGGACAGGGAACAAGAGACCCAGTACTTC; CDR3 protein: CATSDPDREQETQYF
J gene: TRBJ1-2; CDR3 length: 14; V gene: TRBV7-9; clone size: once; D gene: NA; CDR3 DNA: TGTGCCAGCAGCTTAGTTCAATCTAACTATGGCTACACCTTC; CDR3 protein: CASSLVQSNYGYTF
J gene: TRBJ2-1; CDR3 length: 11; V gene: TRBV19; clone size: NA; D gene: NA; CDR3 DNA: TGTGCCAGTAGTGGCGGTGGTGAGCAGTTCTTC; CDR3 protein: CASSGGGEQFF
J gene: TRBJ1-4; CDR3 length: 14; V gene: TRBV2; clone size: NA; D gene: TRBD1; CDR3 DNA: TGTGCCAGCAGGACCGGGACAGGACGCGAAAAACTGTTTTTT; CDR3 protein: CASRTGTGREKLFF
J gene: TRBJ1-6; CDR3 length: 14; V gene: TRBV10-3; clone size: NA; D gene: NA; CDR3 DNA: TGTGCCGCCCGTGGGGGGGCGCGTAATTCACCCCTCCACTTT; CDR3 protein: CAARGGARNSPLHF
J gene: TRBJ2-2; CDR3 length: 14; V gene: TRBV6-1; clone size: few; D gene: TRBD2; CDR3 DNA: TGTGCCAGCCTAGCGGGAGGTGAGACCGGGGAGCTGTTTTTT; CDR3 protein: CASLAGGETGELFF
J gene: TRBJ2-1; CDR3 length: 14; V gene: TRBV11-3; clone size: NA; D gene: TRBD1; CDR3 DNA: TGTGCCAGCAGCAGCCGGGACAGGACTTATGAGCAGTTCTTC; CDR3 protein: CASSSRDRTYEQFF
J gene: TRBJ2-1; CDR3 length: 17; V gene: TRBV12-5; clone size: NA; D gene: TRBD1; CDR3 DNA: TGTGCTAGTGGTTTGGGCTATGGACAAGGGGGCTACAATGAGCAGTTGTTC; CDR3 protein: CASGLGYGQGGYNEQLF
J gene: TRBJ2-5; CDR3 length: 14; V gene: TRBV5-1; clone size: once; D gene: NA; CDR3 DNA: TGCGCCAGCAGCCTGACACTGTACCAAGAGACCCAGTACTTC; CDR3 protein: CASSLTLYQETQYF
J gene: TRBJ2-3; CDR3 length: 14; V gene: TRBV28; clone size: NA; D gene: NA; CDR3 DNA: TGTGCCAGCAGTTTACCAGGGGGCACAGATACGCAGTATTTT; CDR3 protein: CASSLPGGTDTQYF
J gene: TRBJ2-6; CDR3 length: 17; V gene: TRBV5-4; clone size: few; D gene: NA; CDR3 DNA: TGTGCCAGCAGCACAACAACAGGAGACTCTGGGGCCAACGTCCTGACTTTC; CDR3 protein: CASSTTTGDSGANVLTF
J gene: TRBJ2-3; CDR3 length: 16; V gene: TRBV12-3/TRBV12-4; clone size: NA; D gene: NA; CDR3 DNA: TGTGCCAGCAGCCTTTACAATATGTGGTCGGGTGATACGCAGTATTTT; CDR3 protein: CASSLYNMWSGDTQYF
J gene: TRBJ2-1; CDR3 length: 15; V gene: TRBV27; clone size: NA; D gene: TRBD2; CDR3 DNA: TGTGCCAGCGGCACTAGCGGGGGGGCTTTGAATGAGCAGTTCTTC; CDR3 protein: CASGTSGGALNEQFF
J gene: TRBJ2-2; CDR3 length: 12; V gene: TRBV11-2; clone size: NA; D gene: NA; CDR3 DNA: TGTGCCAGCAGAAAGAACACCGGGGAGCTGTTTTTT; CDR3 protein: CASRKNTGELFF
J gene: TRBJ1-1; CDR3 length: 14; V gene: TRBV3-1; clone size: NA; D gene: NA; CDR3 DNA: TGTGCCAGCAGCCCAGTCGCGGGGAACACTGAAGCTTTCTTT; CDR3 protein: CASSPVAGNTEAFF
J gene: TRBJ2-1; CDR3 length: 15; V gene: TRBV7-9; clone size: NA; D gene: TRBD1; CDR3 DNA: TGTGCCAGCAGCGCCGGACAGGGGGATGTTTCTGAGCAGTTCTTC; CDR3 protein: CASSAGQGDVSEQFF
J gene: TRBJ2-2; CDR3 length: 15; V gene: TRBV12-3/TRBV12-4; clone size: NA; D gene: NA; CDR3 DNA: TGTGCCAGCGCCTCGAGGGGGGGCCGCACCGGGGAGCTGTTTTTT; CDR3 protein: CASASRGGRTGELFF
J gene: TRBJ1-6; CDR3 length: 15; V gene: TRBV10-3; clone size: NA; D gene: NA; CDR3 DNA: TGTGCCATCAGTGAAACTTCCGAAAATAATTCACCCCTCCACTTT; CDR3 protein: CAISETSENNSPLHF
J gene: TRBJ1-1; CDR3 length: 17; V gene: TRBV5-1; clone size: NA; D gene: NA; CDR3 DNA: TGCGCCAGCAGCTTGGTAGGGCATCTTGGGGTGAACACTGAAGCTTTCTTT; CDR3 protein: CASSLVGHLGVNTEAFF
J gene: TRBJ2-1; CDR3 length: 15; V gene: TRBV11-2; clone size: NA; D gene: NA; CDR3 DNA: TGTGCCAGCAGCTTAGTACCGGGTATGGACAATGAGCAGTTCTTC; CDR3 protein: CASSLVPGMDNEQFF
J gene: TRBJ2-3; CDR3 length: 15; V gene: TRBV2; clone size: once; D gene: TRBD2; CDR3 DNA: TGTGCCGACCTAGGGACTAGCGGGGCCACAGATACGCAGTATTTT; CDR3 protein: CADLGTSGATDTQYF
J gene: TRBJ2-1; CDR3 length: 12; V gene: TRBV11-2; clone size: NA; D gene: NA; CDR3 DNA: TGTGCCAGCAGCCCCGGATTTAATGAGCAGTTCTTC; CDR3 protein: CASSPGFNEQFF
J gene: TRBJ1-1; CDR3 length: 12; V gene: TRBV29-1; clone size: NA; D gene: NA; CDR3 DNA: TGCAGCGTCCTTTACCGGAACACTGAAGCTTTCTTT; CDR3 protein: CSVLYRNTEAFF
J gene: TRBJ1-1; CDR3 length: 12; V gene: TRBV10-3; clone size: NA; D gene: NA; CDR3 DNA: TGTGCCACCAAGCCCCCGGACACTGAAGCTTTCTTT; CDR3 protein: CATKPPDTEAFF
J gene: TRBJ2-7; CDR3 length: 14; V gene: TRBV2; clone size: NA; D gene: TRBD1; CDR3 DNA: TGTGCCAGCAGTGAAAGGACAGGGGATAACGAGCAGTACTTC; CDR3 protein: CASSERTGDNEQYF
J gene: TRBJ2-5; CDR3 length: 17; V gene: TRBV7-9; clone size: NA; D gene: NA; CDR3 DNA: TGTGCCAGCAGCTTACCCCGGGACGGAGGGGTGCAAGAGACCCAGTACTTC; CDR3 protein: CASSLPRDGGVQETQYF
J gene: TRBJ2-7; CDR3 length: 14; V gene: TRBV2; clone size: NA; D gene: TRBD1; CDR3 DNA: TGTGCCAGCTACTCCGGGACAGCTTCCTACGAGCAGTACTTC; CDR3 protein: CASYSGTASYEQYF
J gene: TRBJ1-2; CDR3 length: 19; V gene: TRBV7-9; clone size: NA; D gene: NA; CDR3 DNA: TGTGCCAGCAGCCCACCACGAGGACAGTCACTACCGAGTAGTGACGGCTACACCTTC; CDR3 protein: CASSPPRGQSLPSSDGYTF
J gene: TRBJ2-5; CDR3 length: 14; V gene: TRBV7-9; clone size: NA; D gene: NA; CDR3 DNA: TGTGCCAGCAGCTTATTGTACAGTCAAGAGACCCAGTACTTC; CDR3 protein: CASSLLYSQETQYF
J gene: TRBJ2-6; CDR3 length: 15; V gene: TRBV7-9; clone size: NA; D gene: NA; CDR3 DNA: TGTGCCAGCAGCTTAGGGCCTGCTGGGGCCAACGTCCTGACTTTC; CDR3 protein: CASSLGPAGANVLTF
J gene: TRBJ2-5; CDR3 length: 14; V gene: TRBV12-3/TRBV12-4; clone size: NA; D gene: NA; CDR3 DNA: TGTGCCAGCAGTTTTCTGCCAGGCCAAGAGACCCAGTACTTC; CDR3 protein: CASSFLPGQETQYF
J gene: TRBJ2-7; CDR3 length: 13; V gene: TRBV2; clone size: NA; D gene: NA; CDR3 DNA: TGTGCCAGCAGTAAATTGTTAGCTCACGAGCAGTACTTC; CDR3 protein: CASSKLLAHEQYF
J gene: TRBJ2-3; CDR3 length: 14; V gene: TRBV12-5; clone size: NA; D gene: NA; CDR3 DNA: TGTGCTAGTGGCCCCGACAGGAGCACAGATACGCAGTATTTT; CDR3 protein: CASGPDRSTDTQYF
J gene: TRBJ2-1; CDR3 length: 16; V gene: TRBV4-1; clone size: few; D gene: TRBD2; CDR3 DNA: TGCGCCAGCAGCCAAGTCTCGGGAGGGGCCTACAATGAGCAGTTCTTC; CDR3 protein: CASSQVSGGAYNEQFF
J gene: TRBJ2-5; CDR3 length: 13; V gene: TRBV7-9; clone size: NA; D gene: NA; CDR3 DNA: TGTGCCAGCAGCCCTGGGGCAGGGGAGACCCAGTACTTC; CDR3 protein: CASSPGAGETQYF
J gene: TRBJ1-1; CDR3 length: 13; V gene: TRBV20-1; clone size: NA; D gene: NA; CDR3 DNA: TGCAGTGCTCCCACAGGAGGGTACACTGAAGCTTTCTTT; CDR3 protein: CSAPTGGYTEAFF
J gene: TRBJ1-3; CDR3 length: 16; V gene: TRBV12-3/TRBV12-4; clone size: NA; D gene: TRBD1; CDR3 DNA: TGTGCCAGCGGCCCATCCTACAGGGGCTCTGGAAACACCATATATTTT; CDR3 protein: CASGPSYRGSGNTIYF
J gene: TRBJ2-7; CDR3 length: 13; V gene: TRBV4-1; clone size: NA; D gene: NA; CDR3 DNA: TGCGCCAGCAGCCAAGTGGTATCGGGCGAGCAGTACTTC; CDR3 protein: CASSQVVSGEQYF
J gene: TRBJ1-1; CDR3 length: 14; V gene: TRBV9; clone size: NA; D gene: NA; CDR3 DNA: TGTGCCAGCAGCGAGGACAGCATGAACACTGAAGCTTTCTTT; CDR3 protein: CASSEDSMNTEAFF
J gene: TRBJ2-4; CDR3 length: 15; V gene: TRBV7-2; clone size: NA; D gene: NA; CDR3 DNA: TGTGCCAGCAGCTCACAGCTGGACAGCAAAAACATTCAGTACTTC; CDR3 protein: CASSSQLDSKNIQYF
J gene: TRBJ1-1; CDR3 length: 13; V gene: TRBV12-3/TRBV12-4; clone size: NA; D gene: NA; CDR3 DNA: TGTGCCAGCAGCCCCCGCGGTGGCACTGAAGCTTTCTTT; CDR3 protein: CASSPRGGTEAFF
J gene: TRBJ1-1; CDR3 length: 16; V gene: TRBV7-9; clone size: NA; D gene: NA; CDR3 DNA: TGTGCCAGCAGCATCCACCCGCGAACAGCAAACACTGAAGCTTTCTTT; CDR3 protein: CASSIHPRTANTEAFF
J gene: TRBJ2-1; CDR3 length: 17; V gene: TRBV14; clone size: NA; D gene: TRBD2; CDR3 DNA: TGTGCCAGCAGCCAAAAAACTACTAGCGGACCCTACAATGAGCAGTTCTTC; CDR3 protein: CASSQKTTSGPYNEQFF
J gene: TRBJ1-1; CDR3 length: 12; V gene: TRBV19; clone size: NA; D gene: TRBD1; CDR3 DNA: TGTGCCATTAAACAGGGGCCCACTGAAGCTTTCTTT; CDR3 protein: CAIKQGPTEAFF
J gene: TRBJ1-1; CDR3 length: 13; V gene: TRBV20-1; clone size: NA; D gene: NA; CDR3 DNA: TGCAGTGCTACGTTGACAGGGAACACTGAAGCTTTCTTT; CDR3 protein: CSATLTGNTEAFF